This TCR beta chain was sequenced in a study of shared clonotypes between healthy human individuals. There are 15 residues in the CDR3. Looked up from germline, CDR1 is LNHDA and CDR2 is SQIVND (reference sequence). Trimming at V came to 5 bases and at J to 7 bases, leaving 6 bases not matched to a gene. Input per replicate PCR of unsorted PBMC was around 300 ng DNA, corresponding to roughly 30,000 T cell genomes. Profiled with immunoSEQ multiplex PCR; TCRdb holds only in-frame clones, not every one. The sample consists of some 530,000 clones, about 78% of them appearing once. Sequenced: PBMCs. V is TRBV19 and J is TRBJ1-4, with 11 bases that match TRBD1. This clonotype originated in a woman between 40 and 55 years old in good health. Some clones in this sample may be carry-over from other donors' samples. The CDR3 DNA reads as TGTGCCAGTAGTCCCTGGGACAGGGGGACTGAAAAACTGTTTTTT. This codes for CASSPWDRGTEKLFF.